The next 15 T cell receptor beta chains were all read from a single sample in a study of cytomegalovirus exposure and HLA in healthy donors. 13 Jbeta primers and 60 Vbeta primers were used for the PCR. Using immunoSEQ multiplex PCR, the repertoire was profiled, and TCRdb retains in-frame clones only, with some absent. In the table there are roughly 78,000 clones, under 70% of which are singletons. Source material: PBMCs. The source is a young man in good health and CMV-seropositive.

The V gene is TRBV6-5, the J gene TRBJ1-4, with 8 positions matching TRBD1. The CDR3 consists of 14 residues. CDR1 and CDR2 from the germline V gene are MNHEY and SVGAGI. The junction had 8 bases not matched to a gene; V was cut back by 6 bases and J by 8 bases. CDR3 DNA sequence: TGTGCCAGCAGCCGCCCAGGGGGCTCGGAAAAACTGTTTTTT. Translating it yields CASSRPGGSEKLFF.

CDR3 sequence reads: CASSIGQYNSPLHF. The CDR3 nucleotides are TGTGCCAGCAGCATAGGACAGTATAATTCACCCCTCCACTTT. The chain employs TRBV5-6 and TRBJ1-6, with D perhaps matching TRBD1 (6 bases). The CDR3 covers 14 residues. Germline values: CDR1 SGHDT, CDR2 YYEEEE. V gave up 4 bases and J gave up 4 bases, with 9 bases separating them.

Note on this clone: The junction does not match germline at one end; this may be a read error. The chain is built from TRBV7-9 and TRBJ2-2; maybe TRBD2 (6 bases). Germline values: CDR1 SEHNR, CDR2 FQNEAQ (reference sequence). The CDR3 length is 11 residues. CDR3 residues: CVAGLTGGLFF. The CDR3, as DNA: TGTGTTGCAGGCCTGACCGGGGGGCTGTTTTTT.

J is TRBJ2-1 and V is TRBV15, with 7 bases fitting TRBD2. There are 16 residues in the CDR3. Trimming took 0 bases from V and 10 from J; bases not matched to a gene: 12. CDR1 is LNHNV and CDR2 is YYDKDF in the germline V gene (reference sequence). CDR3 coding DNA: TGTGCCACCAGCAGAGATGGACGGGAGGCCAGTTTGGAGCAGTTCTTC. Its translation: CATSRDGREASLEQFF.

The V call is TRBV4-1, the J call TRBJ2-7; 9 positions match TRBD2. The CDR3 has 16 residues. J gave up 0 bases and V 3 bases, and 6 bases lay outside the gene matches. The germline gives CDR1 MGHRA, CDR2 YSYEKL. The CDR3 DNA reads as TGCGCCAGCAGCCAGCACCCGACTAGCGGCTCCTACGAGCAGTACTTC. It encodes CASSQHPTSGSYEQYF.

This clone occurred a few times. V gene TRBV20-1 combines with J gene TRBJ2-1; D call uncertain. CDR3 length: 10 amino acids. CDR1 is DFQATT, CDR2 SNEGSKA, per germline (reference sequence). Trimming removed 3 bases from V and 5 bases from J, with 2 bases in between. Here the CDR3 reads CSASDNEQFF. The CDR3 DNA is TGCAGTGCTAGCGACAATGAGCAGTTCTTC.

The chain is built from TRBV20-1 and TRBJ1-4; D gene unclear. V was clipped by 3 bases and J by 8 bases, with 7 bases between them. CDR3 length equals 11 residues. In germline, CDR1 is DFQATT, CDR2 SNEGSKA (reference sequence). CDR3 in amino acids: CSASFREKLFF. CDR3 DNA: TGCAGTGCTAGTTTCCGGGAAAAACTGTTTTTT.

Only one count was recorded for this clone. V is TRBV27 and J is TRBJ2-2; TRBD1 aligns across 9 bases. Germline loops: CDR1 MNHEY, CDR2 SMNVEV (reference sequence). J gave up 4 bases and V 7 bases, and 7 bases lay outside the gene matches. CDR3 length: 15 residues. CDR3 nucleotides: TGTGCCAGCAACAGGGGGCCTAGGGGCACCGGGGAGCTGTTTTTT. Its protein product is CASNRGPRGTGELFF.

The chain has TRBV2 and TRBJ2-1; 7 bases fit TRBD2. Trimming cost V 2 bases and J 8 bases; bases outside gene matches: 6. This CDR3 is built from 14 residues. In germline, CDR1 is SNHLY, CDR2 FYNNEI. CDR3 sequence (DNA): TGTGCCAGCAGTGAATTGGGAGGGTTGGATGAGCAGTTCTTC. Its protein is CASSELGGLDEQFF.

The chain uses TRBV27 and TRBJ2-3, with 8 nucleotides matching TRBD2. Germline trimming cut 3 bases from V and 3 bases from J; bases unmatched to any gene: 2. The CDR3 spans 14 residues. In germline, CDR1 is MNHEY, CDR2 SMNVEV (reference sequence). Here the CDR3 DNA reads TGTGCCAGCAGTTTTTCTAGCGGGACAGATACGCAGTATTTT. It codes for CASSFSSGTDTQYF.

The CDR3 DNA follows: TGTGCCAGCAGCTTATCACCGGCTCGCGGGGTCGGCTACACCTTC. Translating it yields CASSLSPARGVGYTF. The rearrangement joins TRBV7-6 to TRBJ1-2; D is ambiguous. The CDR3 is 15 residues long. Germline V gene sequence: CDR1 SGHVS, CDR2 FNYEAQ. The ends were cut back, 2 bases at V and 8 bases at J, with 18 bases in the middle. The full variable domain, with the rest looked up from reference TRBV7-6 and TRBJ1-2, is GAGVSQSPRYKVTKRGQDVALRCDPISGHVSLYWYRQALGQGPEFLTYFNYEAQQDKSGLPNDRFSAERPEGSISTLTIQRTEQRDSAMYRCASSLSPARGVGYTFGSGTRLTVV.

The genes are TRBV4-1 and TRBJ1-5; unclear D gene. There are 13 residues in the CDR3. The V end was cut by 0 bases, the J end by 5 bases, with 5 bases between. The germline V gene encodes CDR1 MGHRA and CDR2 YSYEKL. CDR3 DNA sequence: TGCGCCAGCAGCCAAGATCCGTATCAGCCCCAGCATTTT. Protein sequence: CASSQDPYQPQHF.

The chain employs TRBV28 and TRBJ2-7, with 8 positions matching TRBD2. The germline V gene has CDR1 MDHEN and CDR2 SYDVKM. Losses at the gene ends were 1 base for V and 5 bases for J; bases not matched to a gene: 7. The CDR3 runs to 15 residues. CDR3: CASSLSTGGKDEQYF. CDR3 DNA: TGTGCCAGCAGTTTATCGACGGGAGGGAAAGACGAGCAGTACTTC.

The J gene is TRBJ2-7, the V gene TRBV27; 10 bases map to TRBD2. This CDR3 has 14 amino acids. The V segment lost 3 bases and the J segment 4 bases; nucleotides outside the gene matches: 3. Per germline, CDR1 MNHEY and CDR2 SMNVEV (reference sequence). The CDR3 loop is CASSLLAGEYEQYF. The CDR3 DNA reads TGTGCCAGCAGTTTGCTAGCGGGAGAGTACGAGCAGTACTTC.

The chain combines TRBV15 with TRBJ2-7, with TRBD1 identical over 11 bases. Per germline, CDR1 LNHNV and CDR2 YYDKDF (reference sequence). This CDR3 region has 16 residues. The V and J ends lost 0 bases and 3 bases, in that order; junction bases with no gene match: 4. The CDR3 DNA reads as TGTGCCACCAGCAGAGATAAAGGGACAGGGGGCTACGAGCAGTACTTC. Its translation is CATSRDKGTGGYEQYF.